This TCR beta chain came from a study of blood T cell repertoires in COVID-19. The trim removed 5 bases at V and 8 bases at J, leaving 9 bases unmatched. The CDR3 length is 14 residues. CDR1 is MNHEY and CDR2 is SMNVEV in the germline V gene (reference sequence). Profiling relied on immunoSEQ multiplex PCR, and the TCRdb table lists in-frame clones only, not all of them. Seen here are 230,000 or so clones, 84% observed once, and the top ten hold just under 20%. The sequenced sample consisted of peripheral blood. This rearrangement joins TRBV27 to TRBJ1-2, with TRBD1 matching 9 bases. The TCR sequence derives from a man aged 25 to 40 with active or convalescent COVID-19. The CDR3 loop reads CASSLGTGYFGYTF. DNA for the CDR3: TGTGCCAGCAGTCTAGGGACAGGGTACTTCGGCTACACCTTC.